The 20 T cell receptor beta chains presented below share a single source sample, sequenced in a study of blood T cell repertoires in COVID-19. Data came from immunoSEQ multiplex PCR; TCRdb stores just in-frame clones and leaves some out. Of some 67,000 clones in the sample, roughly 90% were seen once. The specimen sequenced was peripheral blood. The receptors shown here come from a woman aged 60 to 75 with acute or convalescent COVID-19.

The chain joins TRBV12-5 to TRBJ1-6; the match to TRBD1 covers 7 bases. CDR3 size: 13 residues. The germline V gene encodes CDR1 LGHNT and CDR2 FRNRAP. With V trimmed by 6 bases and J by 10 bases, 6 bases remained unmatched. The CDR3 coding sequence is TGTGCTAGTGGCCATACAGGGGACTCACCCCTCCACTTT. This encodes CASGHTGDSPLHF.

This clone was detected only a few times. This chain joins TRBV23-1 and TRBJ1-5; 8 nucleotides align to TRBD1. TRBV23-1 is marked as an open reading frame, function uncertain. V was pared by 0 bases and J by 5 bases, with 27 bases of the junction left unmatched. This CDR3 contains 23 residues. The chain's CDR3 is CASSQSIRGVGQGRGNGDQPQHF. The DNA for the CDR3 is TGCGCCAGCAGTCAATCGATCCGTGGGGTCGGACAGGGAAGGGGTAACGGCGATCAGCCCCAGCATTTT.

This clone came up once. The rearrangement links TRBV19 to TRBJ2-1; D is possibly TRBD1 (6 bases). Trimming pared 9 bases from V and 0 bases from J, leaving 15 bases between. Per the germline V gene, CDR1 is LNHDA and CDR2 is SQIVND (reference sequence). The CDR3 has 15 residues. CDR3 residues: CASKTGPSSYNEQFF. The CDR3 coding sequence is TGTGCCAGCAAGACAGGACCATCCTCCTACAATGAGCAGTTCTTC. The full variable domain, completed using reference TRBV19 and TRBJ2-1, is DGGITQSPKYLFRKEGQNVTLSCEQNLNHDAMYWYRQDPGQGLRLIYYSQIVNDFQKGDIAEGYSVSREKKESFPLTVTSAQKNPTAFYLCASKTGPSSYNEQFFGPGTRLTVL.

In this sample, this clone turned up a few times. The chain is built from TRBV5-4 and TRBJ2-2, with 13 bases aligning to TRBD2. The germline V gene has CDR1 SGHNT and CDR2 YYREEE (reference sequence). With 4 bases clipped from V and 6 bases from J, the junction kept 3 bases outside the gene matches. The length of the CDR3 is 15 residues. The CDR3 region has the DNA TGTGCCAGCAGCCCGGGACTAGCGGGACCCGGGGAGCTGTTTTTT. Protein sequence: CASSPGLAGPGELFF.

This chain links TRBV19 with TRBJ1-1; D not certain. The CDR3 totals 15 residues. Per the germline V gene, CDR1 is LNHDA and CDR2 is SQIVND (reference sequence). Trimming cost V 5 bases and J 0 bases, with 13 bases left between them. CDR3 sequence reads: CASSQEVPVNTEAFF. DNA of the CDR3: TGTGCCAGTAGTCAAGAAGTACCGGTGAACACTGAAGCTTTCTTT. The complete variable domain, with remaining parts taken from reference TRBV19 and TRBJ1-1, reads DGGITQSPKYLFRKEGQNVTLSCEQNLNHDAMYWYRQDPGQGLRLIYYSQIVNDFQKGDIAEGYSVSREKKESFPLTVTSAQKNPTAFYLCASSQEVPVNTEAFFGQGTRLTVV.

The V gene is TRBV28, the J gene TRBJ2-2; 14 bases map to TRBD2. The CDR3 length is 19 residues. The V gene's germline CDR1 is MDHEN and CDR2 SYDVKM. The ends lost 3 bases at V and 0 bases at J; junction bases unmatched: 6. CDR3: CASSFLGLAGGSNTGELFF. The DNA of the CDR3 is TGTGCCAGCAGTTTCCTTGGACTAGCGGGGGGCTCGAACACCGGGGAGCTGTTTTTT.

This chain links TRBV25-1 with TRBJ2-3; TRBD2 matches at 9 bases. Per the germline V gene, CDR1 is MGHDK and CDR2 is SYGVNS. This CDR3 has 15 amino acids. The trim removed 3 bases at V and 4 bases at J, leaving 5 bases unmatched. CDR3 sequence: CASSEAAGGPDTQYF. DNA for the CDR3: TGTGCCAGCAGTGAGGCGGCGGGGGGGCCAGATACGCAGTATTTT.

CDR3 region: CASSQGGGFTDTQYF. CDR3 DNA sequence: TGTGCCAGCAGCCAGGGGGGGGGTTTCACAGATACGCAGTATTTT. The V call is TRBV4-2, the J call TRBJ2-3; 7 bases are a match to TRBD2. The CDR3 is 15 residues long. V was clipped by 3 bases and J by 2 bases; unmatched bases: 5. The germline CDR1 and CDR2 sequences are LGHNA and YNFKEQ.

This chain connects TRBV28 to TRBJ1-4; D call uncertain. Germline assignment: CDR1 MDHEN and CDR2 SYDVKM. The germline V and J ends were trimmed by 4 bases and 4 bases, with 13 bases remaining between them. This CDR3 has 15 residues. The CDR3 DNA is TGTGCCAGCAGTTCCGGAGGTAGCGTTAATGAAAAACTGTTTTTT. This encodes CASSSGGSVNEKLFF.

The V and J genes are TRBV24-1 and TRBJ1-5; no clear D gene. CDR1 is KGHDR and CDR2 is SFDVKD in the germline V gene. The CDR3 runs to 16 residues. V was clipped by 1 base and J by 9 bases, with 18 bases between them. The CDR3 protein is CATSDFAPQLLPPQHF. Written as DNA, the CDR3 is TGTGCCACCAGTGATTTCGCACCACAGCTCTTACCGCCCCAGCATTTT.

The V and J genes are TRBV6-1 and TRBJ1-5; 8 bases map to TRBD1. V trimming: 3 bases; J trimming: 0 bases; junction bases outside the gene matches: 4. Germline assignment: CDR1 MNHNS and CDR2 SASEGT. There are 16 residues in the CDR3. CDR3 residues: CASSETGARSNQPQHF. The CDR3 bases are TGTGCCAGCAGTGAGACAGGGGCCCGTAGCAATCAGCCCCAGCATTTT.

V usage is TRBV6-2 or TRBV6-3 and J usage is TRBJ1-5, with 10 bases aligning to TRBD1. This CDR3 spans 17 amino acids. V shed 6 bases and J 0 bases; nucleotides not matched to a gene: 8. Germline V gives CDR1 MNHEY, CDR2 SVGEGT. CDR3 amino acids: CASSGDRGTISNQPQHF. Written as DNA, the CDR3 is TGTGCCAGCAGCGGGGACAGGGGTACTATTAGCAATCAGCCCCAGCATTTT.

This chain connects TRBV5-6 to TRBJ2-1, with D maybe TRBD2 (6 bases). This CDR3 is 13 amino acids long. V was cut by 3 bases and J by 7 bases, with 11 bases left in between. Germline CDR1 is SGHDT and CDR2 is YYEEEE. The DNA for the CDR3 is TGTGCCAGCAGCTGGAAGACTAGTAATGAGCAGTTCTTC. Protein sequence: CASSWKTSNEQFF. The full variable domain, completed using reference TRBV5-6 and TRBJ2-1, is DAGVTQSPTHLIKTRGQQVTLRCSPKSGHDTVSWYQQALGQGPQFIFQYYEEEERQRGNFPDRFSGHQFPNYSSELNVNALLLGDSALYLCASSWKTSNEQFFGPGTRLTVL.

Written as DNA, the CDR3 is TGCGCCAGCAGATCCAGCGCCGTAGATACGCAGTATTTT. It codes for CASRSSAVDTQYF. The chain combines TRBV5-1 with TRBJ2-3; D call uncertain. Trimming stripped 5 bases from V and 5 bases from J, with 12 bases between. CDR3 size: 13 residues. CDR1 and CDR2 (germline): SGHRS, YFSETQ.

This chain joins TRBV7-2 and TRBJ2-3, with 10 bases identical to TRBD2. The CDR3 has 16 residues. J was trimmed by 3 bases and V by 3 bases; bases with no gene match: 6. In germline, CDR1 is SGHTA, CDR2 FQGNSA. CDR3: CASSFLLAGVTDTQYF. For the CDR3, the DNA is TGTGCCAGCAGCTTTCTGCTAGCGGGGGTTACAGATACGCAGTATTTT.

The DNA for the CDR3 is TGTGCCAGCAGTTTACTTTTTAATGAGCAGTTCTTC. Amino acid sequence: CASSLLFNEQFF. J is TRBJ2-1 and V is TRBV28; the D is unclear. V was clipped by 2 bases and J by 7 bases, with 6 bases between them. This CDR3 has 12 amino acids. Germline CDR1 and CDR2: MDHEN and SYDVKM. Using reference TRBV28 and TRBJ2-1 for the parts outside the CDR3, the full variable domain is DVKVTQSSRYLVKRTGEKVFLECVQDMDHENMFWYRQDPGLGLRLIYFSYDVKMKEKGDIPEGYSVSREKKERFSLILESASTNQTSMYLCASSLLFNEQFFGPGTRLTVL.

This chain uses TRBV5-1 with TRBJ2-1; 10 bases match TRBD1. This CDR3 contains 20 residues. Per the germline V gene, CDR1 is SGHRS and CDR2 is YFSETQ. With V trimmed by 2 bases and J by 4 bases, 18 bases remained unmatched. CDR3 sequence: CASSLPPGPSGTGVYNEQFF. The CDR3 bases are TGCGCCAGCAGCTTACCCCCTGGACCATCCGGGACAGGGGTTTACAATGAGCAGTTCTTC.

The chain recombines TRBV5-1 with TRBJ1-4, with D tentatively TRBD1 (5 bases). This CDR3 is 15 amino acids long. V shed 0 bases and J shed 7 bases, with 13 bases lying between them. In germline, CDR1 is SGHRS, CDR2 YFSETQ. The CDR3 is CASSLDRQWSEKLFF. The DNA for the CDR3 is TGCGCCAGCAGCTTGGACCGACAGTGGTCTGAAAAACTGTTTTTT.

The chain joins TRBV6-5 to TRBJ2-2; D is undetermined. V gave up 7 bases and J gave up 7 bases, with 16 bases separating them. CDR1 and CDR2 (germline): MNHEY, SVGAGI. The CDR3 spans 14 residues. CDR3: CASILTQALGELFF. CDR3 DNA: TGTGCCAGCATTTTAACCCAAGCGCTCGGGGAGCTGTTTTTT.

The chain links TRBV7-9 to TRBJ1-2, with 7 positions matching TRBD1. The V and J ends lost 5 bases and 4 bases, in that order; junction bases with no gene match: 13. Per the germline V gene, CDR1 is SEHNR and CDR2 is FQNEAQ (reference sequence). The CDR3 sequence is 16 residues long. CDR3 DNA sequence: TGTGCCAGCAGCATAGTTCCGGGACAGAGTCTCTATGGCTACACCTTC. The encoded protein is CASSIVPGQSLYGYTF.